Listed below are T cell receptor beta chains from one sample, sequenced in a study of PD-1 blockade in mismatch repair-deficient tumors. Only in-frame clones appear in the TCRdb table, and some are missing; sequencing was by immunoSEQ multiplex PCR. Of 8,500 to 10,000 clones in the sample, about 86% were seen once. Antigen specificity for these receptors is unknown. This specimen was cells cultured in vitro, taken from a patient treated with pembrolizumab. These receptors were taken from an adult with mismatch repair-deficient cancer. CDR3s include the opening cysteine and the closing phenylalanine or tryptophan. D genes are given only for firm matches. Size tells how often a clone was seen (once, few, many) or the class of an expanded clone, and some rows leave it out.

CDR3 DNA	CDR3 protein	clone size	J gene	V gene	D gene
TGCAGCGTTGAGTATCGTCAAGAGACCCAGTACTTC	CSVEYRQETQYF	once	TRBJ2-5	TRBV29-1	-
TGTGCCAGCAGCTCGTATGGGGGAGGAACGGTGGATGAGCAGTTCTTC	CASSSYGGGTVDEQFF	few	TRBJ2-1	TRBV11-1	-
TGCGCCAAGGGCCAGGGACTAGCGAGTGAGCAGTTCTTC	CAKGQGLASEQFF	few	TRBJ2-1	TRBV10-2	TRBD2
TGTGCCAGCAGTTACCCCGCTGGGACAATTGAAAAACTGTTTTTT	CASSYPAGTIEKLFF	-	TRBJ1-4	TRBV6-6	-
TGTGCCAGCAGCCCAGCCGGGGGTCCGGGAGAAGAGACCCAGTACTTC	CASSPAGGPGEETQYF	-	TRBJ2-5	TRBV4-2	-
TGTGCCAGTAGTATTGCAGGGGACAAGAACACTGAAGCTTTCTTT	CASSIAGDKNTEAFF	-	TRBJ1-1	TRBV19	-
TGTGCCAGCAGCCTTAACAGGTGGACTGAAGCTTTCTTT	CASSLNRWTEAFF	-	TRBJ1-1	TRBV7-2	-
TGTGCCAGCAGTCCCAGGCAGCGAAGCTTCTACGAGCAGTACTTC	CASSPRQRSFYEQYF	-	TRBJ2-7	TRBV6-5	-
TGTGCCAGCAGCCCTCAAAGACAGGCAGCGAACACCGGGGAGCTGTTTTTT	CASSPQRQAANTGELFF	-	TRBJ2-2	TRBV14	-
TGTGCCAGCCGGCCGGATATAGCGGGATCATACGAGCAGTACTTC	CASRPDIAGSYEQYF	-	TRBJ2-7	TRBV27	TRBD2
TGTGCCAGCAGTGACTCTGGGGAGGTAGCGGGAAGAAAGTTCTTC	CASSDSGEVAGRKFF	-	TRBJ2-1	TRBV6-4	TRBD2
TGCGCCAGCAGCCAAGGACTAGAAAGCTACGAGCAGTACTTC	CASSQGLESYEQYF	-	TRBJ2-7	TRBV4-1	-
TGTGCCAGCGGGGGGCCACGTCTGAGGGGCTACACCTTC	CASGGPRLRGYTF	-	TRBJ1-2	TRBV21-1	-
TGCAGCGCCCAGCTAGCGGGAGGAAACAATGAGCAGTTCTTC	CSAQLAGGNNEQFF	-	TRBJ2-1	TRBV29-1	TRBD2
TGTGCCAGTAGTAAGGGGGGGCCTAGCACAGATACGCAGTATTTT	CASSKGGPSTDTQYF	-	TRBJ2-3	TRBV19	-
TGTGCGAGCAGGGGGACGGCGAACACTGAAGCTTTCTTT	CASRGTANTEAFF	-	TRBJ1-1	TRBV28	TRBD1
TGTGCCAGCAGCCGGGAGGGGGGCACTAATGAAAAACTGTTTTTT	CASSREGGTNEKLFF	-	TRBJ1-4	TRBV7-9	-
TGTGCCAGCAGCTTAGCTCCGAAGACAGGGATCTACGAGCAGTACTTC	CASSLAPKTGIYEQYF	once	TRBJ2-7	TRBV11-3	TRBD1
TGTGCCAGCAGCGTTTCTGGCGGGATCGAGCAGTACTTC	CASSVSGGIEQYF	-	TRBJ2-7	TRBV9	-
TGTGCCAGTACTCGGGCGGCGAACTATGGCTACACCTTC	CASTRAANYGYTF	-	TRBJ1-2	TRBV19	-
TGTGCCAGCAGTCCGTCCGGGACAGGGGGTTTAGGCTACACCTTC	CASSPSGTGGLGYTF	-	TRBJ1-2	TRBV28	TRBD1
TGTGCCAGCAGCTTGGGGAACACTGAAGCTTTCTTT	CASSLGNTEAFF	-	TRBJ1-1	TRBV4-2	-
TGTGCCTGGAGTGTACCGAAGACAGGGGGCGCCGGGTATGGCTACACCTTC	CAWSVPKTGGAGYGYTF	-	TRBJ1-2	TRBV30	TRBD1
TGCAGCGGCCTCGACCCCTATGGCTACACCTTC	CSGLDPYGYTF	-	TRBJ1-2	TRBV29-1	-
TGTGCCAGCAGCCCAGGGACTAGCGGATATAATGAGCAGTTCTTC	CASSPGTSGYNEQFF	-	TRBJ2-1	TRBV7-3	TRBD2
TGTGCCAGCTCACGAGGACTAGCGGGAGAGGTCGAGCAGTACTTC	CASSRGLAGEVEQYF	-	TRBJ2-7	TRBV18	TRBD2
TGTGCCAGCAGGCTGGACAGAGAGACTTACGAGCAGTACTTC	CASRLDRETYEQYF	few	TRBJ2-7	TRBV6-5	-
TGTGCCAGCAGTGTTTGGGGCCAAGAGCAGTTCTTC	CASSVWGQEQFF	once	TRBJ2-1	TRBV2	-
TGTGCCAGCAGCACTCCTAGCGGGAGCTACGAGCAGTACTTC	CASSTPSGSYEQYF	-	TRBJ2-7	TRBV5-4	TRBD2
TGTGCCAGCAGCCCCCTGGGTGGGGAGCAGTACTTC	CASSPLGGEQYF	-	TRBJ2-7	TRBV9	-
TGTGCCAGCAGCACGACTAGCGGAAGCTCCTACAATGAGCAGTTCTTC	CASSTTSGSSYNEQFF	-	TRBJ2-1	TRBV7-2	TRBD2
TGTGCCAGCTCAGGACTAGCGGGAATGCCCTCCGAGCAGTACTTC	CASSGLAGMPSEQYF	-	TRBJ2-7	TRBV27	TRBD2
TGTGCCAGTAGTACTGGCGTAAGCTCCTACAATGAGCAGTTCTTC	CASSTGVSSYNEQFF	-	TRBJ2-1	TRBV19	-
TGTGCCAGCACCCACGCAGGCGGGACCTACACCGGGGAGCTGTTTTTT	CASTHAGGTYTGELFF	-	TRBJ2-2	TRBV5-6	-
TGCGCCAGCAGCATGAATCGGGGACAGGGCTACGAGCAGTACTTC	CASSMNRGQGYEQYF	-	TRBJ2-7	TRBV5-1	TRBD1
TGTGCCAGCAGCCAACGGGCCGGATCCTACGAGCAGTACTTC	CASSQRAGSYEQYF	-	TRBJ2-7	TRBV28	-
TGTGCCAGCAGCTTAGAGAGGGGTTTCCCTGAAGCTTTCTTT	CASSLERGFPEAFF	-	TRBJ1-1	TRBV7-8	-